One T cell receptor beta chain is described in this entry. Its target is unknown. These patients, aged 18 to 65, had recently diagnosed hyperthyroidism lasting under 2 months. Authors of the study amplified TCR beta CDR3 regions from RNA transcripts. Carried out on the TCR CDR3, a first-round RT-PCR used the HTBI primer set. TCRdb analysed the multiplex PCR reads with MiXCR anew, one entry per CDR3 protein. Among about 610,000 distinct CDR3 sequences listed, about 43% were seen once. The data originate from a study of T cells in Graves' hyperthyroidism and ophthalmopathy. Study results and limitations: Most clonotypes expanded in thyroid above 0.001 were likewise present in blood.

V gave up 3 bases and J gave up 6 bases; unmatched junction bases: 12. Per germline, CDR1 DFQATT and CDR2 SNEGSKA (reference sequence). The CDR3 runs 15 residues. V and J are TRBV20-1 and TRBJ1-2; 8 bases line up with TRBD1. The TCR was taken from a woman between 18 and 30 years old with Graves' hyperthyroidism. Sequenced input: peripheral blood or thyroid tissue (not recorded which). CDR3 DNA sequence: TGCAGTGCTAGCCGAGACAGGGGCAGGGAGGATGGCTACACCTTC. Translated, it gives CSASRDRGREDGYTF.